Ten or more counts support the clone carrying this TCR beta chain. Antigen unknown. These data originate in a study of T cells after yellow fever vaccination. Points from the study as a whole: When the response was secondary, it was weaker but reached its peak faster, day 5 versus 15.

TCRdb redid the calling of the 5' RACE reads with MiXCR, one entry per CDR3 protein. The data contain some 300,000 distinct CDR3 sequences, approximately 10% of them seen just once; the ten biggest clones take up 3% to 4%. V was pared by 5 bases and J by 7 bases, with 5 bases of the junction left unmatched. CDR1 is DFQATT, CDR2 SNEGSKA, per germline (reference sequence). There are 12 residues in the CDR3. This specimen was CD4+ T cells sorted from PBMCs, taken 5 days after the yellow fever booster vaccination. This clonotype originated in a man aged 18 to 35 who received the YFV17D yellow fever vaccine. V and J are TRBV20-1 and TRBJ2-1; TRBD1 matches at 7 bases. CDR3 protein: CSAQQGYNEQFF. The CDR3 nucleotides read TGCAGTGCTCAACAGGGGTATAATGAGCAGTTCTTC.